This T cell receptor (beta chain) was found in a study of CD4 T cells in relation to SARS-CoV-2 and coronaviruses. V was shortened by 1 base and J by 5 bases, with 12 bases between the two germline ends. CDR1 LGHDT and CDR2 YNNKEL come from the germline V gene (reference sequence). There are 15 residues in the CDR3. Concerning this clone: Its antigen is still unknown.

The unexposed donors gave CD4+ T cells in 2011-2018, prior to COVID-19. After approximately 10 days of culture, CD4+ T cells were isolated. On days 3 and 7, cultures got half fresh IL-2 medium. Only in-frame clones appear in the TCRdb table, and some are missing; sequencing was by immunoSEQ multiplex PCR. The data hold 9,000 to 15,000 clones, with 70% to 85% observed a single time. Material for sequencing was CD4+ T cells from PBMCs, cultured in vitro. This clonotype was obtained from a human donor in good health. The rearrangement links TRBV3-1 (or the pseudogene TRBV3-2) to TRBJ1-5; D possibly corresponds to TRBD1 (5 bases). CDR3 loop: CASSQVVGGDQPQHF. The CDR3 DNA reads TGTGCCAGCAGCCAAGTAGTTGGAGGGGATCAGCCCCAGCATTTT.